The T cell receptor beta chain under discussion was sequenced for a study of CD8+ T cells in alopecia areata. Points from the study as a whole: Treatment with tofacitinib significantly lowered scalp clonality and reduced expanded CD8+ clones among the top 100.

Extracted from the samples, RNA was reverse transcribed into cDNA to serve as the sequencing template. Profiling relied on immunoSEQ multiplex PCR, and the TCRdb table lists in-frame clones only, not all of them. The sample yields some 180,000 clones, about 55% seen once. This clone has a single count. Its antigen is unknown. The treatment is: oral pan-JAK inhibitor, 5-10 mg twice daily. Separation by sorting yielded CD4+ and CD8+ T cells from PBMCs. Germline CDR1 SGHDT, CDR2 YYEEEE. The CDR3 consists of 18 residues. V was shortened by 5 bases and J by 0 bases, with 18 bases between the two germline ends.

The chain has TRBV5-6 and TRBJ2-6; a weak D match, TRBD2 (6 bases). This receptor was taken from a human donor with alopecia areata. This material consisted of CD8+ T cells sorted from blood, taken at week 24, from a patient treated with tofacitinib. The CDR3 spells CASSWGVNPISGANVLTF. In DNA form, the CDR3 reads TGTGCCAGCAGTTGGGGGGTGAACCCCATCTCTGGGGCCAACGTCCTGACTTTC.